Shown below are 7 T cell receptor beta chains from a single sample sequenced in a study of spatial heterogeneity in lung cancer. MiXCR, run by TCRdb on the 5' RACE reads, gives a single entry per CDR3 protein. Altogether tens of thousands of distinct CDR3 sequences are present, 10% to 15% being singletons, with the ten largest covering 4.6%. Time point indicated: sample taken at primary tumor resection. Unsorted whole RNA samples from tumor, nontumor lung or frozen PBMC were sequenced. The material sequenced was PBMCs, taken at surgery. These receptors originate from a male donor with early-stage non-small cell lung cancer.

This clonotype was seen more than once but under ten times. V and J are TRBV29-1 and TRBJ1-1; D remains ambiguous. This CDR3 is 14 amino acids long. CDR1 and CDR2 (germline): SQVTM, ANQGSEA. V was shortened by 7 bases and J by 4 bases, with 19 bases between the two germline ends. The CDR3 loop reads CSAGLRPGSTEAFF. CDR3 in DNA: TGCAGCGCTGGATTGCGCCCGGGGAGCACTGAAGCTTTCTTT.

The CDR3 here is CSVGQGNYEQYF. DNA of the CDR3: TGCAGCGTGGGACAGGGGAACTACGAGCAGTACTTC. The chain combines TRBV29-1 with TRBJ2-7, with 10 bases lining up with TRBD1. V lost 6 bases, J lost 3 bases, and 2 bases stayed unmatched. Germline CDR1 is SQVTM and CDR2 is ANQGSEA. The CDR3 has 12 residues.

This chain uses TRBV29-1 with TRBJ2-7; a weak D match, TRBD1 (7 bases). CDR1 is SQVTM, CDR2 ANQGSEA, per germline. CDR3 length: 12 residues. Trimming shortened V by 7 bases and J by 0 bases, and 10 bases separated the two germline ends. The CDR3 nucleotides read TGCAGCGGGAGGGACAGCTCCTACGAGCAGTACTTC. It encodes CSGRDSSYEQYF.

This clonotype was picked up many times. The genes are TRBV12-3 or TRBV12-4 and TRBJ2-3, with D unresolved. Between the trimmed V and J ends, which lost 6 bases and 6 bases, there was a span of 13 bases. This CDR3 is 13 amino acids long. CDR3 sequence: CASSPDAVDTQYF. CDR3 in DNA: TGTGCCAGCAGCCCTGACGCTGTGGATACGCAGTATTTT.

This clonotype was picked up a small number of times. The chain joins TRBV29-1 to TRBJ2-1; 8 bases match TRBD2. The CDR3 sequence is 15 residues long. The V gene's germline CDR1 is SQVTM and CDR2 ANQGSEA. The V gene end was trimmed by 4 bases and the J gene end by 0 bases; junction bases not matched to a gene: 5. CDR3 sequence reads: CSVATSDGSYNEQFF. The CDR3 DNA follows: TGCAGCGTTGCGACTAGCGATGGCTCCTACAATGAGCAGTTCTTC.

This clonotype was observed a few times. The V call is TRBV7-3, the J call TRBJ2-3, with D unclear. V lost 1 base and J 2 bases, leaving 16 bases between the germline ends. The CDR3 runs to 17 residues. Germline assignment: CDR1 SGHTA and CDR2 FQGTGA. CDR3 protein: CASSLIPDPRVTDTQYF. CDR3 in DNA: TGTGCCAGCAGCTTAATTCCCGACCCTAGGGTCACAGATACGCAGTATTTT.

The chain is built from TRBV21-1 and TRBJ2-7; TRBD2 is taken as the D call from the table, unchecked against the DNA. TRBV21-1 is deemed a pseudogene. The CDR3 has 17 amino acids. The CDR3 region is CASSKGEGDYSHYEQYF. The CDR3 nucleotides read TGTGCCAGCAGCAAAGGAGAAGGGGACTACTCCCACTACGAGCAGTACTTC.